These 26 T cell receptor beta chains share one sample of origin, sequenced in a study of CD8 T cells in Susac syndrome. Roughly 0.45 to 1 ug RNA was reverse transcribed with random hexamers. In TCRdb, the immunoSEQ multiplex PCR reads were re-called with MiXCR into one record per CDR3 protein. The sample lists around 190,000 distinct CDR3 sequences, approximately 96% seen once, with 0.15% to 0.2% in the top ten. The sequencing sample was made of CD8+ T cells from PBMCs. These receptors came from a human donor with multiple sclerosis.

This rearrangement joins TRBV6-5 to TRBJ2-6; D call uncertain. V was cut by 6 bases and J by 0 bases, with 6 bases left in between. The CDR3 is 14 residues long. The germline CDR1 and CDR2 sequences are MNHEY and SVGAGI. CDR3: CASRLTSGANVLTF. In DNA form, the CDR3 reads TGTGCCAGCAGGCTAACCTCTGGGGCCAACGTCCTGACTTTC.

The rearrangement links TRBV27 to TRBJ1-5; D is unresolved. V gave up 1 base and J gave up 1 base, with 11 bases separating them. Germline CDR1 is MNHEY and CDR2 is SMNVEV (reference sequence). CDR3 length: 16 amino acids. The CDR3 here is CASSLWPGGSNQPQHF. CDR3 sequence (DNA): TGTGCCAGCAGTTTATGGCCAGGAGGGAGCAATCAGCCCCAGCATTTT.

This chain links TRBV7-2 with TRBJ2-5, with no clear D. The CDR3 length is 13 residues. Germline lookup yields CDR1 SGHTA and CDR2 FQGNSA. Trimming left V 3 bases short and J 4 bases short, with 9 bases between. The CDR3 DNA follows: TGTGCCAGCAGCTTCCGGCTAGTAGAGACCCAGTACTTC. This sequence encodes CASSFRLVETQYF.

The J gene is TRBJ2-4, the V gene TRBV3-1; D gene ambiguous. Germline CDR1 LGHDT, CDR2 YNNKEL (reference sequence). The CDR3 extends over 15 amino acids. V shed 0 bases and J shed 15 bases, with 21 bases lying between them. This chain's CDR3 is CASSQEYQESSLRYF. For the CDR3, the DNA is TGTGCCAGCAGCCAAGAGTACCAAGAATCTTCACTGCGGTACTTC.

The chain employs TRBV5-1 and TRBJ2-1; no reliable D call. Deletions cut 4 bases from V and 8 bases from J, with 22 bases between. CDR1 and CDR2 (germline): SGHRS, YFSETQ. This CDR3 is built from 16 residues. The CDR3 sequence: CASSLASPQSRYEQFF. Here the CDR3 DNA reads TGCGCCAGCAGCCTGGCGTCCCCGCAGTCGAGGTATGAGCAGTTCTTC.

The CDR3 DNA is TGTGCCAGCAGCTTGGGATCGTCCTCCTACGAGCAGTACTTC. Translated: CASSLGSSSYEQYF. The genes are TRBV5-6 and TRBJ2-7, with D unresolved. Germline V gene sequence: CDR1 SGHDT, CDR2 YYEEEE. This CDR3 is built from 14 residues. V lost 0 bases and J lost 0, with 7 bases in between. The full variable domain, in which reference TRBV5-6 and TRBJ2-7 provide the parts outside the CDR3, is DAGVTQSPTHLIKTRGQQVTLRCSPKSGHDTVSWYQQALGQGPQFIFQYYEEEERQRGNFPDRFSGHQFPNYSSELNVNALLLGDSALYLCASSLGSSSYEQYFGPGTRLTVT.

The chain has TRBV9 and TRBJ2-5, with a tentative D call TRBD2 (6 bases). Germline V gene lookup returns CDR1 SGDLS and CDR2 YYNGEE. The CDR3 contains 13 residues. V was cut by 5 bases and J by 5 bases, with 13 bases left in between. DNA of the CDR3: TGTGCCAGCAGTGAGACTAGTTTTGAGACCCAGTACTTC. Protein product: CASSETSFETQYF.

This chain links TRBV2 with TRBJ2-1, with D unclear. The CDR3 is made up of 16 amino acids. Germline loops: CDR1 SNHLY, CDR2 FYNNEI. Trimming pared 6 bases from V and 0 bases from J, leaving 15 bases between. The CDR3 DNA is TGTGCCAGCAGGGGTACAGCCTTGAGCTCCTACAATGAGCAGTTCTTC. Translated, it gives CASRGTALSSYNEQFF.

This clonotype has a handful of counts. V usage is TRBV20-1 and J usage is TRBJ2-7; 7 nucleotides match TRBD2. The CDR3 spans 14 residues. The ends lost 1 base at V and 4 bases at J; junction bases unmatched: 7. CDR1 DFQATT and CDR2 SNEGSKA come from the germline V gene (reference sequence). The CDR3 protein is CSARGEGYGYEQYF. For the CDR3, the DNA is TGCAGTGCTAGAGGGGAGGGCTACGGTTACGAGCAGTACTTC.

The chain recombines TRBV3-1 with TRBJ2-1; no reliable D call. V was pared by 0 bases and J by 9 bases, with 6 bases between. This CDR3 has 12 amino acids. Germline V gene lookup returns CDR1 LGHDT and CDR2 YNNKEL (reference sequence). CDR3 DNA sequence: TGTGCCAGCAGCCAAGATTTAAGTGAGCAGTTCTTC. This gives the protein CASSQDLSEQFF.

The chain links TRBV6-5 to TRBJ1-5; maybe TRBD1 (6 bases). Trimming left V 6 bases short and J 2 bases short, with 14 bases between. The CDR3 has 15 residues. Germline CDR1 reads MNHEY; CDR2 reads SVGAGI. CDR3 amino acids: CASSPDSFGNQPQHF. The CDR3 DNA follows: TGTGCCAGCAGCCCGGACAGTTTTGGCAATCAGCCCCAGCATTTT.

The J gene is TRBJ2-3, the V gene TRBV7-9; 8 bases map to TRBD2. This CDR3 is 15 amino acids long. CDR1 and CDR2 from the germline V gene are SEHNR and FQNEAQ (reference sequence). With V trimmed by 8 bases and J by 6 bases, 13 bases remained unmatched. The CDR3 is CASGPPPGGPDTQYF. CDR3 sequence (DNA): TGTGCCAGCGGACCCCCTCCGGGAGGGCCGGATACGCAGTATTTT.

This rearrangement joins TRBV7-9 to TRBJ2-5; 11 nucleotides agree with TRBD2. The CDR3 covers 17 residues. Germline lookup yields CDR1 SEHNR and CDR2 FQNEAQ (reference sequence). The V and J ends lost 0 bases and 4 bases, in that order; junction bases with no gene match: 7. CDR3: CASSLALTSGSSETQYF. The CDR3 DNA sequence: TGTGCCAGCAGCTTAGCGCTAACTAGCGGGAGCTCAGAGACCCAGTACTTC.

This chain uses TRBV4-1 with TRBJ2-1; 7 bases are a match to TRBD1. The CDR3 contains 16 residues. The V gene's germline CDR1 is MGHRA and CDR2 YSYEKL. V trimming: 5 bases; J trimming: 10 bases; junction bases outside the gene matches: 17. The CDR3 loop reads CASSMPSRQGYGEQFF. CDR3 in DNA: TGCGCCAGCAGCATGCCCTCGAGACAGGGATATGGGGAGCAGTTCTTC.

The V and J genes are TRBV7-2 and TRBJ1-5; D is perhaps TRBD1 (6 bases). The germline V gene encodes CDR1 SGHTA and CDR2 FQGNSA. The CDR3 spans 15 residues. V shed 5 bases and J shed 0 bases, with 11 bases lying between them. CDR3 protein: CASSRQAYSNQPQHF. The CDR3 nucleotides are TGTGCCAGCAGCCGACAGGCGTATAGCAATCAGCCCCAGCATTTT.

This chain joins TRBV20-1 and TRBJ2-7, with a tentative D call TRBD2 (5 bases). Trimming removed 1 base at V and 3 bases at J, with 16 bases between. This CDR3 has 15 residues. The germline CDR1 and CDR2 sequences are DFQATT and SNEGSKA (reference sequence). CDR3 nucleotides: TGCAGTGCTAGAGTCAATAGCGCAACGGACTACGAGCAGTACTTC. Residues: CSARVNSATDYEQYF.

The chain joins TRBV6-5 to TRBJ2-6; 8 bases match TRBD1. The ends lost 2 bases at V and 2 bases at J; junction bases unmatched: 5. Germline V gives CDR1 MNHEY, CDR2 SVGAGI. This CDR3 comprises 17 residues. CDR3 protein: CASSYRDRPPGANVLTF. CDR3 nucleotides: TGTGCCAGCAGTTACAGGGACAGGCCGCCTGGGGCCAACGTCCTGACTTTC.

The genes are TRBV10-2 and TRBJ1-1; D might be TRBD1 (6 bases). CDR1 and CDR2 (germline): WSHSY, SAAADI. Trimming removed 7 bases from V and 6 bases from J, with 9 bases in between. The length of the CDR3 is 11 residues. The CDR3 sequence is CASTQGSEAFF. The CDR3 DNA follows: TGCGCCAGCACACAGGGATCTGAAGCTTTCTTT.

This rearrangement joins TRBV27 to TRBJ2-7; 8 bases fit TRBD1. V was clipped by 5 bases and J by 4 bases; unmatched bases: 7. CDR3 size: 14 residues. CDR1 and CDR2 (germline): MNHEY, SMNVEV (reference sequence). CDR3 sequence (DNA): TGTGCCAGCAGTCAGGGACAGGTTATGTACGAGCAGTACTTC. Its protein is CASSQGQVMYEQYF.

The chain links TRBV29-1 to TRBJ1-2; D not certain. Germline V CDR1 and CDR2: SQVTM, ANQGSEA. The CDR3 spans 10 residues. The V end was cut by 2 bases, the J end by 7 bases, with 5 bases between. CDR3: CSVEQGGYTF. CDR3 bases: TGCAGCGTTGAACAAGGTGGCTACACCTTC.

This clonotype is a singleton in its sample. V and J are TRBV5-6 and TRBJ1-1; maybe TRBD1 (5 bases). The CDR3 totals 14 residues. The V end was cut by 0 bases, the J end by 8 bases, with 14 bases between. Germline V gene data show CDR1 as SGHDT and CDR2 as YYEEEE. The CDR3: CASSLEQALGEAFF. In DNA, the CDR3 is TGTGCCAGCAGCTTGGAACAGGCCCTCGGGGAAGCTTTCTTT.

This chain links TRBV20-1 with TRBJ2-1, with D perhaps matching TRBD2 (6 bases). Germline assignment: CDR1 DFQATT and CDR2 SNEGSKA (reference sequence). The CDR3 sequence is 16 residues long. Trimming removed 0 bases from V and 7 bases from J, with 19 bases in between. CDR3 sequence: CSARDRLRDLRNEQFF. In DNA, the CDR3 is TGCAGTGCTAGAGATAGACTCCGGGACTTACGAAATGAGCAGTTCTTC.

The chain has TRBV5-1 and TRBJ1-2; weak D call: TRBD1 (6 bases). The germline V gene encodes CDR1 SGHRS and CDR2 YFSETQ. Trimming stripped 0 bases from V and 6 bases from J, with 15 bases between. CDR3 size: 15 residues. CDR3 nucleotide sequence: TGCGCCAGCAGCTTGGAGAGCAGGGGTTCGGATGGCTACACCTTC. Protein: CASSLESRGSDGYTF.

The DNA of the CDR3 is TGTGCCAGCAGCCCAAATGGGGTGCGGGGGAATTCACCCCTCCACTTT. Its protein is CASSPNGVRGNSPLHF. J is TRBJ1-6 and V is TRBV7-2; D is perhaps TRBD1 (5 bases). The CDR3 runs to 16 residues. V was shortened by 5 bases and J by 7 bases, with 18 bases between the two germline ends. In germline, CDR1 is SGHTA, CDR2 FQGNSA.

The chain carries TRBV20-1 and TRBJ2-1; D unclear. Trimming stripped 3 bases from V and 0 bases from J, with 18 bases between. The germline V gene has CDR1 DFQATT and CDR2 SNEGSKA (reference sequence). This CDR3 has 17 amino acids. The CDR3 here is CSASWTHEDFSYNEQFF. For the CDR3, the DNA is TGCAGTGCTAGCTGGACCCATGAAGATTTCTCCTACAATGAGCAGTTCTTC.

The V call is TRBV6-5, the J call TRBJ2-5; D gene unclear. Between the trimmed V and J ends, which lost 0 bases and 4 bases, there was a span of 6 bases. This CDR3 region has 13 residues. In germline, CDR1 is MNHEY, CDR2 SVGAGI. Written as DNA, the CDR3 is TGTGCCAGCAGTTACTCGTCGGGAGAGACCCAGTACTTC. It translates to CASSYSSGETQYF.